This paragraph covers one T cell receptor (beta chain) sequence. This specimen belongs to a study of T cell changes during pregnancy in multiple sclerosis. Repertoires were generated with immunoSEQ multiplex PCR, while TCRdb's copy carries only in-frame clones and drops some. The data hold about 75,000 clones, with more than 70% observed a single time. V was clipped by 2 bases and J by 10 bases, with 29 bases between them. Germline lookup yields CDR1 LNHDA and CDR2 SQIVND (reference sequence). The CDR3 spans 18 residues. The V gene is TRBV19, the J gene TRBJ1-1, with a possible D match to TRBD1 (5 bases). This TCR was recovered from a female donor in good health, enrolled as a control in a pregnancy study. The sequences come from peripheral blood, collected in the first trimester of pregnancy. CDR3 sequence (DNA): TGTGCCAGTAGTATATACGGTCGACAAAGGGGTTTTCCCAAAAGAGCTTTCTTT. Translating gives CASSIYGRQRGFPKRAFF.